This record looks at one TCR beta chain sequence and its context. What it recognizes is unknown. This sample is drawn from a study of T cells in Graves' hyperthyroidism and ophthalmopathy. Notes on the study in general: Most clonotypes expanded in the thyroid (above 0.001) were also present in blood.

Diagnoses were made from clinical symptoms, serum measures (thyroxine and TRAb), thyroid ultrasound and orbital computed tomography. Fresh peripheral blood, about 9.9 ml, yielded the PBMCs. RNA transcripts gave rise to amplified TCR beta CDR3 regions. A first-round RT-PCR of the TCR CDR3 used the HTBI primer set. TCRdb used MiXCR to reprocess the multiplex PCR reads, holding one entry per CDR3 protein. The table lists about 740,000 distinct CDR3 sequences, about 15% of them singletons. Trimming removed 1 base from V and 2 bases from J; junction bases left unmatched: 7. The CDR3 has 17 residues. Germline assignment: CDR1 LGHDT and CDR2 YNNKEL (reference sequence).

This receptor was taken from a young woman with Graves' hyperthyroidism. Material: blood. The V gene is TRBV3-1, the J gene TRBJ2-1, with 8 positions matching TRBD1. CDR3 sequence reads: CASSQASSGGPYNEQFF. Here the CDR3 DNA reads TGTGCCAGCAGCCAAGCCAGTTCAGGGGGCCCCTACAATGAGCAGTTCTTC.